Listed here are 2 T cell receptor beta chains from one sample, sequenced in a study of PD-1 blockade in classical Hodgkin lymphoma. Every patient was affected by relapse after autologous stem cell transplantation, while exposure to brentuximab vedotin was not uniform. Assay used: immunoSEQ multiplex PCR; TCRdb lists only in-frame clones, some missing. The table has approximately 27,000 clones, 86% seen once. Material: peripheral blood mononuclear cells (PBMCs), obtained at baseline. Every receptor here comes from a human donor with classical Hodgkin lymphoma.

The rearrangement links TRBV21-1 to TRBJ2-7; TRBD2 reflects the table's D call only, with no check against the DNA. TRBV21-1 is described as a pseudogene. There are 17 residues in the CDR3. The CDR3: CASSKGRASGGVDEQYF. Written as DNA, the CDR3 is TGTGCCAGCAGCAAAGGCCGGGCTAGCGGGGGGGTTGACGAGCAGTACTTC.

This clone was observed a few times. The chain has TRBV7-9 and TRBJ2-6; 12 positions agree with TRBD2. This CDR3 has 18 residues. Germline lookup yields CDR1 SEHNR and CDR2 FQNEAQ (reference sequence). V was pared by 4 bases and J by 2 bases, with 6 bases of the junction left unmatched. CDR3 amino acids: CASSSRLAGVAGANVLTF. Here the CDR3 DNA reads TGTGCCAGCAGCTCCCGACTAGCGGGGGTTGCTGGGGCCAACGTCCTGACTTTC.